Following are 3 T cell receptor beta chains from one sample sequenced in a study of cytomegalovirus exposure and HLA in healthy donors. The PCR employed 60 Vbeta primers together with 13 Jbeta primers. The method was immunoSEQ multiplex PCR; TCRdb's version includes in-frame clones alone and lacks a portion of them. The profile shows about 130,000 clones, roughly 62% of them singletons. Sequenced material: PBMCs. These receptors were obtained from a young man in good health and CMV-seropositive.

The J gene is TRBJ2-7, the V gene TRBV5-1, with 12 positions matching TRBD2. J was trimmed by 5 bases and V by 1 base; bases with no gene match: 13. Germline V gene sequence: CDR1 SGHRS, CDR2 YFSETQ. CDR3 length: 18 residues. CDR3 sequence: CASSLFFLAGGRAHEQYF. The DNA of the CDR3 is TGCGCCAGCAGCTTGTTCTTCCTAGCGGGAGGGCGGGCCCACGAGCAGTACTTC.

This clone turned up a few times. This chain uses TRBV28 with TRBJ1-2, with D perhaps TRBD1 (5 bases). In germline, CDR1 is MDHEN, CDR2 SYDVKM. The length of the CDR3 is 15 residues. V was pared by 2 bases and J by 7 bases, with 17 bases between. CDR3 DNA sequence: TGTGCCAGCAGTTTAACCACTGAGGGGCGGGGTGGCTACACCTTC. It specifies CASSLTTEGRGGYTF.

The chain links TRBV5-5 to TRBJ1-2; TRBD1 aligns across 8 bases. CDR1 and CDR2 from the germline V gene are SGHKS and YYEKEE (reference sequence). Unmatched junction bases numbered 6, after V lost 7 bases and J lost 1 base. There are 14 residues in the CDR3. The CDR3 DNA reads TGTGCCAGCGGACAGGGACCATTTAACTATGGCTACACCTTC. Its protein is CASGQGPFNYGYTF.